This TCR beta chain was recovered during a study of CD8+CD57+ T cells in acquired aplastic anemia. General study points: Patients had around 30 CD8+ CDR3 sequences in common with controls (the shared set). Statistical testing detected no significant gap in CD8+ Simpson's diversity between patients and controls.

Genomic DNA, serving as template, underwent TCR beta VDJ and CDR3 profiling. TCRdb reprocessed the reads with MiXCR, giving one entry per CDR3 protein. The sample lists 160,000 or so distinct CDR3 sequences, roughly 48% occurring once. Germline V gene sequence: CDR1 LNHDA, CDR2 SQIVND (reference sequence). Trimming removed 5 bases from V and 2 bases from J; junction bases left unmatched: 4. The CDR3 runs 17 residues. Patients chosen for sequencing had CD8+CD57+ cells that had expanded, as shown by flow cytometry. As a group, the patients uniformly had severe acquired aplastic anemia. Concerning this clonotype itself: The target antigen is unknown.

The sequenced sample was sorted CD4+, CD8+, or CD8+CD57+ T cells (not recorded which) from PBMCs. This receptor was obtained from a human donor with aplastic anemia. This chain joins TRBV19 and TRBJ2-6; 12 bases map to TRBD2. This CDR3 is CASSELAGGAGANVLTF. The CDR3 nucleotides are TGTGCCAGTAGTGAACTAGCGGGGGGTGCTGGGGCCAACGTCCTGACTTTC.